What follows are 8 T cell receptor beta chains derived from one specimen sequenced in a study of T cells in localized non-small cell lung cancer. Clones were sequenced by immunoSEQ multiplex PCR, and TCRdb holds only the in-frame ones, with some missing. The sample lists about 72,000 clones, 84% occurring once. Sample: peripheral blood, taken before any cancer treatment. The receptors come from an older female donor with stage I lung adenocarcinoma.

This clone was seen just once. This chain links TRBV13 with TRBJ1-2, with 10 bases identical to TRBD1. The CDR3 runs to 13 residues. CDR1 and CDR2 from the germline V gene are PRHDT and FYEKMQ (reference sequence). With 6 bases clipped from V and 7 bases from J, the junction kept 5 bases outside the gene matches. The CDR3 DNA follows: TGTGCCAGCAGACGACAGGGGGCGCGTGGCTACACCTTC. Translation gives CASRRQGARGYTF.

This clone came up once. The V call is TRBV11-3, the J call TRBJ2-5; no clear D. V lost 1 base and J lost 4, with 10 bases in between. This CDR3 has 14 residues. Looked up from germline, CDR1 is SGHNT and CDR2 is YENEEA. The CDR3 region is CASSLGLGPETQYF. The CDR3 nucleotides are TGTGCCAGCAGCTTAGGGTTAGGGCCAGAGACCCAGTACTTC.

V gene TRBV11-2 combines with J gene TRBJ2-1; D call uncertain. V was cut by 6 bases and J by 4 bases, with 10 bases left in between. This CDR3 has 13 residues. CDR1 and CDR2 (germline): SGHAT, FQNNGV. The CDR3 bases are TGTGCCAGCAGTATTAGTTCTTACAATGAGCAGTTCTTC. Protein product: CASSISSYNEQFF.

The chain uses TRBV19 and TRBJ2-5; D possibly uses TRBD1 or TRBD2 (6 bases each). The CDR3 has 11 residues. With 8 bases removed from V and 9 bases from J, the gap between germline ends came to 13 bases. The germline V gene encodes CDR1 LNHDA and CDR2 SQIVND (reference sequence). CDR3 bases: TGTGCCAGTCGGGGGCCCTGGGCCCAGTACTTC. Translated: CASRGPWAQYF. Complete variable domain (other parts from reference TRBV19 and TRBJ2-5): DGGITQSPKYLFRKEGQNVTLSCEQNLNHDAMYWYRQDPGQGLRLIYYSQIVNDFQKGDIAEGYSVSREKKESFPLTVTSAQKNPTAFYLCASRGPWAQYFGPGTRLLVL.

The chain links TRBV5-1 to TRBJ2-1; D might be TRBD2 (5 bases). The germline gives CDR1 SGHRS, CDR2 YFSETQ. Trimming took 3 bases from V and 4 from J, leaving 14 bases between them. The CDR3 runs 15 residues. This chain's CDR3 is CASSSGSVSYNEQFF. The CDR3 region has the DNA TGCGCCAGCAGCTCCGGTAGCGTATCTTACAATGAGCAGTTCTTC. Complete variable domain (other parts from reference TRBV5-1 and TRBJ2-1): KAGVTQTPRYLIKTRGQQVTLSCSPISGHRSVSWYQQTPGQGLQFLFEYFSETQRNKGNFPGRFSGRQFSNSRSEMNVSTLELGDSALYLCASSSGSVSYNEQFFGPGTRLTVL.

The chain links TRBV9 to TRBJ2-3, with D possibly being TRBD1 (6 bases). This CDR3 is 15 amino acids long. The ends were cut back, 2 bases at V and 2 bases at J, with 12 bases in the middle. Germline assignment: CDR1 SGDLS and CDR2 YYNGEE. CDR3 DNA: TGTGCCAGCAGCGTTGAAGGGGGAGCCACAGATACGCAGTATTTT. It specifies CASSVEGGATDTQYF.

The V call is TRBV7-9, the J call TRBJ2-7, with 9 bases fitting TRBD1. Germline CDR1 and CDR2: SEHNR and FQNEAQ (reference sequence). Trimming at V came to 5 bases and at J to 0 bases, leaving 11 bases not matched to a gene. This CDR3 is built from 17 residues. CDR3 in DNA: TGTGCCAGCAGCCGCAATCCACAGGGGGCAAACTCCTACGAGCAGTACTTC. Translating it yields CASSRNPQGANSYEQYF.

V and J are TRBV5-1 and TRBJ2-1; 7 bases line up with TRBD1. The CDR3 is 17 residues long. Germline lookup yields CDR1 SGHRS and CDR2 YFSETQ. J lost 9 bases, V lost 2 bases, and 17 bases had no gene match. In DNA form, the CDR3 reads TGCGCCAGCAGCTTCTTGGGACAGCCCGCCGGTGGGAGTGAGCAGTTCTTC. Translation: CASSFLGQPAGGSEQFF. The full variable domain, with the rest looked up from reference TRBV5-1 and TRBJ2-1, is KAGVTQTPRYLIKTRGQQVTLSCSPISGHRSVSWYQQTPGQGLQFLFEYFSETQRNKGNFPGRFSGRQFSNSRSEMNVSTLELGDSALYLCASSFLGQPAGGSEQFFGPGTRLTVL.